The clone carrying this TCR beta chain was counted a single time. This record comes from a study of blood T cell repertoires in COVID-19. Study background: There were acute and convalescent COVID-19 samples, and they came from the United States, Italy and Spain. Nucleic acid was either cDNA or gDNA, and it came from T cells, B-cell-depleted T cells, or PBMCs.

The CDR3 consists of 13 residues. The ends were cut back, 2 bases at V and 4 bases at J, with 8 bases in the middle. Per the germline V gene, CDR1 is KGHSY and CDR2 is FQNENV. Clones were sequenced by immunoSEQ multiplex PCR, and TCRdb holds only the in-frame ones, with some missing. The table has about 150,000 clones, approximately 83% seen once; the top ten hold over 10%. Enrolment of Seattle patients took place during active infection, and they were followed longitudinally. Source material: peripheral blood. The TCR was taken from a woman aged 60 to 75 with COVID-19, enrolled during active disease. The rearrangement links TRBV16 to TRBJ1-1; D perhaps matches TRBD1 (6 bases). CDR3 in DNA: TGTGCCAGCAGCCAAGACAGGTCCACTGAAGCTTTCTTT. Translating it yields CASSQDRSTEAFF.